This T cell receptor beta chain was identified in a study of cytomegalovirus exposure and HLA in healthy donors. On the study more broadly: Of the donors genotyped, several hundred in all, about 82% fell in the Caucasian-associated ancestry cluster.

General study results and limits: A later analysis found most CMV-associated TCR beta chains apparently HLA-restricted. Associated with cytomegalovirus, according to the listing, were 150 to 200 TCR beta chains. Upon later analysis, TCR association rates were observed to vary by HLA locus, being highest for DRB1 and lowest for HLA-C.

PCR used 60 Vbeta primers and 13 Jbeta primers. This table comes from immunoSEQ multiplex PCR, and its TCRdb copy is limited to in-frame clones, with some not included. The top ten clones hold 2.5% to 3% of a sample with around 140,000 clones, around four fifths of them seen once. About this clone: Its antigen is undetermined.

V was pared by 7 bases and J by 11 bases, with 18 bases between. CDR1 and CDR2 (germline): SGDLS, YYNGEE. The CDR3 is made up of 13 amino acids. Sample: PBMCs. The chain links TRBV9 to TRBJ2-2; possibly TRBD2 for D (6 bases). This TCR was sampled from a female donor in good health and CMV-seronegative. CDR3 region: CASQRASSQELFF. The CDR3 DNA reads TGTGCCAGCCAGCGGGCCTCCTCCCAAGAGCTGTTTTTT.